The rows below give T cell receptor beta chains drawn from one sample of a study of blood T cell repertoires in COVID-19. The repertoire was sequenced with immunoSEQ multiplex PCR; TCRdb's copy has only in-frame clones and lacks some. The sample lists around 150,000 clones, under 85% occurring once. Specimen: peripheral blood. These receptor sequences come from a human donor in a cohort sampled during active COVID-19. CDR3s include the opening cysteine and the closing phenylalanine or tryptophan. Fields, in order: D gene, V gene, clone size, J gene, CDR3 protein, CDR3 DNA. A D gene is named only where the DNA matches it firmly. The size of a clone is reported for some rows only, either as once, few or many, or as a class for expanded clones.

>-|TRBV19|-|TRBJ1-5
CASSIDPSPSQPQHF
TGTGCCAGTAGTATAGATCCCTCTCCTTCGCAGCCCCAGCATTTT
>TRBD2|TRBV6-5|-|TRBJ2-5
CASNIAGGLQETQYF
TGTGCCAGCAATATAGCGGGGGGGCTCCAAGAGACCCAGTACTTC
>-|TRBV7-9|-|TRBJ1-1
CASSLVQGQTTEAFF
TGTGCCAGCAGCTTAGTGCAAGGACAGACCACTGAAGCTTTCTTT
>TRBD2|TRBV4-1|-|TRBJ2-3
CASSQVGTSGGDTQYF
TGCGCCAGCAGCCAAGTCGGGACTAGCGGAGGAGATACGCAGTATTTT
>-|TRBV25-1|-|TRBJ2-7
CASSDTRESYEQYF
TGTGCCAGCAGTGATACTAGGGAATCTTACGAGCAGTACTTC
>-|TRBV7-9|few|TRBJ2-3
CASSRTFTDTQYF
TGTGCCAGCAGCCGGACTTTCACAGATACGCAGTATTTT
>TRBD2|TRBV19|few|TRBJ2-1
CASSSSGGALYEQFF
TGTGCCAGTAGTAGCAGCGGGGGGGCCCTCTATGAGCAGTTCTTC
>-|TRBV11-2|-|TRBJ1-2
CASSLGVGVYGYTF
TGTGCCAGCAGCTTAGGGGTAGGGGTCTATGGCTACACCTTC
>-|TRBV5-1|-|TRBJ2-7
CASSLEVGTVEQYF
TGCGCCAGCAGCTTGGAAGTCGGGACTGTGGAGCAGTACTTC
>TRBD1|TRBV3-1/TRBV3-2|-|TRBJ1-2
CASSPPTGEAPYGYTF
TGTGCCAGCAGCCCCCCCACAGGGGAGGCTCCTTATGGCTACACCTTC
>-|TRBV30|-|TRBJ1-2
CAWSVRVSLGYTF
TGTGCCTGGAGTGTACGAGTATCCCTTGGCTACACCTTC